This T cell receptor beta chain derives from a study of T cells in Graves' hyperthyroidism and ophthalmopathy. CDR3 length: 16 residues. From germline, CDR1 is MNHNS and CDR2 SASEGT. V lost 5 bases, J lost 0 bases, and 17 bases lay in between. Study results and caveats: Ophthalmopathy was told apart from stable hyperthyroidism by a 13 V-J model.

This sample holds PBMCs from approximately 9 ml fresh peripheral blood. This clonotype has a count of ten or more. Its antigen is not identified. RNA transcripts yielded amplified TCR beta CDR3 regions. An initial round of RT-PCR targeting the TCR CDR3 relied on the HTBI primer set. TCRdb itself ran the multiplex PCR reads through MiXCR, one entry per CDR3 protein. This sample has a few hundred thousand distinct CDR3 sequences; around 16% occur once, and the top ten carry roughly 29%. The TCR was taken from a woman aged 25 to 39 with Graves' ophthalmopathy. V is TRBV6-1 and J is TRBJ2-7; D gene unclear. The source material was blood. The CDR3 sequence: CASSYSQVRASYEQYF. CDR3 coding DNA: TGTGCCAGCAGTTATTCTCAAGTGAGAGCCTCCTACGAGCAGTACTTC.